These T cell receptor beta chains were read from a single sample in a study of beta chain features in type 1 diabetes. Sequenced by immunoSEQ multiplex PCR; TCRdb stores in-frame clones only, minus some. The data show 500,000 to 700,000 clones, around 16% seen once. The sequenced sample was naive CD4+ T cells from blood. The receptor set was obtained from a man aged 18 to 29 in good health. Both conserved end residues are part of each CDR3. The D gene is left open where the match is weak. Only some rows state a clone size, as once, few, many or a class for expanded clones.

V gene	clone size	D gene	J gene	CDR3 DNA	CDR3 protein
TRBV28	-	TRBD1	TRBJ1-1	TGTGCCAGCAGTTTGTCCAGGGGGGAAGCTTTCTTT	CASSLSRGEAFF
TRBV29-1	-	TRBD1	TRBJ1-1	TGCAGCGTAGAAGACAGGGGGCGAGGTGGGGTTATGAACACTGAAGCTTTCTTT	CSVEDRGRGGVMNTEAFF
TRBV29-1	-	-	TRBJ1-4	TGCAGCGTTGTACCAGGGCATGAAAAACTGTTTTTT	CSVVPGHEKLFF
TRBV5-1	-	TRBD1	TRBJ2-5	TGCGCCAGCAGCTCCATCGGGACAGGGTTTCCAGAGACCCAGTACTTC	CASSSIGTGFPETQYF
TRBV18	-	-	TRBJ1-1	TGTGCCAGCTCACCACCGGGGCTGAACACTGAAGCTTTCTTT	CASSPPGLNTEAFF
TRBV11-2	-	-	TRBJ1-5	TGTGCCAGCAGCTTCGGTAACAATCAGCCCCAGCATTTT	CASSFGNNQPQHF
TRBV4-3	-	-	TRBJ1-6	TGCGCCAGCAGCCAAGAAGTGGGTTCACCCCTCCACTTT	CASSQEVGSPLHF
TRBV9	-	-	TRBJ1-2	TGTGCCAGCAGCGTAGAGCCGGCCGTAGGCTATGGCTACACCTTC	CASSVEPAVGYGYTF
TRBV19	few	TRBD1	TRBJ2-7	TGTGCCAGTAGTATTTCGGACAGGGTCGAGACTTACGAGCAGTACTTC	CASSISDRVETYEQYF
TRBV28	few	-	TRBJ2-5	TGTGCCAGCAGTTTAAGCAGGGTAGGGGAAGAGACCCAGTACTTC	CASSLSRVGEETQYF
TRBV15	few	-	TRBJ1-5	TGTGCCACCAGCAGTAGGGCCTATAGCAATCAGCCCCAGCATTTT	CATSSRAYSNQPQHF
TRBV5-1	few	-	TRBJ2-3	TGCGCCAGCAGCTTTGGGGTCCCAGATACGCAGTATTTT	CASSFGVPDTQYF
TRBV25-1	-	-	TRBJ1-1	TGTGCCAGCAGTGACCGGGGGCGGAACACTGAAGCTTTCTTT	CASSDRGRNTEAFF
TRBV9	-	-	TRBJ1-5	TGTGCCAGCAGCGCCAGACAGGTTGGTCAGCCCCAGCATTTT	CASSARQVGQPQHF
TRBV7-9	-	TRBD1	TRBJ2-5	TGTGCCAGCAGCTTTACCGGACAGGGAAAGACCCAGTACTTC	CASSFTGQGKTQYF
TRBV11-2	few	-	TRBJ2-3	TGTGCCAGCAGCTTAGCTCTCGAAGATACGCAGTATTTT	CASSLALEDTQYF
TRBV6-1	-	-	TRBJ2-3	TGTGCCAGCAGTGTCCAGGGGTTTAGGGCAGATACGCAGTATTTT	CASSVQGFRADTQYF
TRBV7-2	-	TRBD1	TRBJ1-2	TGTGCCAGCAGCTCGCCTCGCTTCGGGACAGACTATGGCTACACCTTC	CASSSPRFGTDYGYTF
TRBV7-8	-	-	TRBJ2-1	TGTGCCAGCAGCTTAGGTCTAGGAAATGAGCAGTTCTTC	CASSLGLGNEQFF
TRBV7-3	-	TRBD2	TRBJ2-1	TGTGCCAGCAGCCAAATCGGGGGGAATGAGCAGTTCTTC	CASSQIGGNEQFF
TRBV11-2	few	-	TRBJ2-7	TGTGCCAGCAGCTTGAGAGCAAAGGCCTACGAGCAGTACTTC	CASSLRAKAYEQYF
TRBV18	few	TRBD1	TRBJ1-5	TGTGCCAGCTCACTCTCGGGACAGGGTTCCCCTAGCAATCAGCCCCAGCATTTT	CASSLSGQGSPSNQPQHF
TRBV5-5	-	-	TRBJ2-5	TGTGCCAGCAGCTTGGGACGGGAAGAGACCCAGTACTTC	CASSLGREETQYF
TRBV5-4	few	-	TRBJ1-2	TGTGCCAGCAGCTCCCGACTCGTAGCTAACTATGGCTACACCTTC	CASSSRLVANYGYTF
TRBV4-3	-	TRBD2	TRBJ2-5	TGCGCCAGCAGCCAAGGGGTAGCGGGGGCGAAGACCCAGTACTTC	CASSQGVAGAKTQYF
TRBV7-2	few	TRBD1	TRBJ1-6	TGTGCCAGCACACCGGGACAGCATAATTCACCCCTCCACTTT	CASTPGQHNSPLHF
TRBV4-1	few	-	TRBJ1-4	TGCGCCAGCAGCCACCCTAATAGGCTGGAAAAACTGTTTTTT	CASSHPNRLEKLFF
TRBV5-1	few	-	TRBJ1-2	TGCGCCAGCAGCTTGGCACACCAACCACCTAACTATGGCTACACCTTC	CASSLAHQPPNYGYTF
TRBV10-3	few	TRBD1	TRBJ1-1	TGTGCCATCAGGCAGGGGGGGAGTGTGAACACTGAAGCTTTCTTT	CAIRQGGSVNTEAFF
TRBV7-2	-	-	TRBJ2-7	TGTGCCAGCAGCTTAGATCAGATAATCTACGAGCAGTACTTC	CASSLDQIIYEQYF
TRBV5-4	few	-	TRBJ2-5	TGTGCCAGCAGCCCGGTCGGAGAGACCCAGTACTTC	CASSPVGETQYF
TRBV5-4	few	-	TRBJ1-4	TGTGCCAGCAGCTTGGGTAATGAAAAACTGTTTTTT	CASSLGNEKLFF
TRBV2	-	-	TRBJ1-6	TGTGCCAGCAGTGCCCAGGGCAAATCACCCCTCCACTTT	CASSAQGKSPLHF
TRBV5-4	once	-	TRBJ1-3	TGTGCCAGCTCTAAGCTCTGGGGGCCCGGGGCCGTCTCTGGAAACACCATATATTTT	CASSKLWGPGAVSGNTIYF
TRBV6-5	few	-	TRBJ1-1	TGTGCCAGCAGCCCCCCCGCAGGGAGAGTGACTGAAGCTTTCTTT	CASSPPAGRVTEAFF
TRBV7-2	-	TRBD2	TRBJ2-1	TGTGCCAGCAGCTTAGGAACTAGCGTATACAATGAGCAGTTCTTC	CASSLGTSVYNEQFF
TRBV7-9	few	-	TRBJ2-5	TGTGCCAGCAGCCCTAGCACGGAGACCCAGTACTTC	CASSPSTETQYF
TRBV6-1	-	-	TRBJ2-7	TGTGCCACCCTCCCAGGCTACTCCTACGAGCAGTACTTC	CATLPGYSYEQYF
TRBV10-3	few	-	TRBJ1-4	TGTGCCATCAGTGTGTCGGGGGGCATAGGTGAAAAACTGTTTTTT	CAISVSGGIGEKLFF
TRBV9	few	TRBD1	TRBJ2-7	TGTGCCAGCAGCGTTCAGGGGGATTCCTACGAGCAGTACTTC	CASSVQGDSYEQYF
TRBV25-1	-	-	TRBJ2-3	TGTGCCAGCAGTGATTTTCAGAGAACAGATACGCAGTATTTT	CASSDFQRTDTQYF
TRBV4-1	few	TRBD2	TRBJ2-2	TGCGCCAGCAGCCAAGATGGGGCGGGAGGTGCCACCGGGGAGCTGTTTTTT	CASSQDGAGGATGELFF
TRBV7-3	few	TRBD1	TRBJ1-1	TGTGCCAGCAGCTTAGGGACAGAGAACACTGAAGCTTTCTTT	CASSLGTENTEAFF
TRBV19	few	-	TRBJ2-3	TGTGCCAGCACGTCCACCCATACGCAGTATTTT	CASTSTHTQYF
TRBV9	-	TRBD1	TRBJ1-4	TGTGCCAGCAGCCCAGCCGGGACAGGGGGAATAAATGAAAAACTGTTTTTT	CASSPAGTGGINEKLFF